This TCR beta chain was recorded in a study of Ad26.COV2.S vaccination and SARS-CoV-2 variants. The study, taken as a whole, reports: Breadth of non-spike TCRs did not differ between vaccinees and placebo recipients. Total T cell responses, in the TCR breadth and depth analyses, may have been underestimated. Vaccinated individuals (as opposed to placebo recipients) had higher spike-specific TCR breadth. Following vaccination, spike-specific CD8+ and CD4+ T cell responses reportedly exhibited substantial breadth.

Worth noting for this clone: Its antigen is not identified.

Assay used: immunoSEQ multiplex PCR; TCRdb lists only in-frame clones, some missing. The sample gives about 350,000 clones, about 90% of which show up once; under 5% is in the top ten. Trimming at V came to 3 bases and at J to 6 bases, leaving 12 bases not matched to a gene. The CDR3 loop spans 16 amino acids. Germline-derived CDR1 and CDR2 are SGDLS and YYNGEE. This material consisted of peripheral blood, taken after recovery from COVID-19. V usage is TRBV9 and J usage is TRBJ2-1; TRBD1 agrees at 7 bases. This clonotype originated in a human donor who had recovered from COVID-19. CDR3 residues: CASSATGQASINEQFF. The CDR3 bases are TGTGCCAGCAGCGCTACTGGACAGGCCTCTATCAATGAGCAGTTCTTC.